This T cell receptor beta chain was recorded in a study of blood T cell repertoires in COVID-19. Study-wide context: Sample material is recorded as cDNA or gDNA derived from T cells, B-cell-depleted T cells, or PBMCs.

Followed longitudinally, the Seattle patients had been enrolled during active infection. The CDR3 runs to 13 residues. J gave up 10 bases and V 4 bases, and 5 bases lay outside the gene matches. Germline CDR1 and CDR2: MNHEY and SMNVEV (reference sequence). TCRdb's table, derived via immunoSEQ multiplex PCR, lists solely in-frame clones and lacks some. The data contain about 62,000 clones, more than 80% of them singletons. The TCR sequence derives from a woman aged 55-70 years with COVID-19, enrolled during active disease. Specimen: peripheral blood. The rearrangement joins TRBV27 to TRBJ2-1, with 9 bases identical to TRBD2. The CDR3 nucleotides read TGTGCCAGCAGTTCCCGACTAGCGGAGGAGCAGTTCTTC. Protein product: CASSSRLAEEQFF.